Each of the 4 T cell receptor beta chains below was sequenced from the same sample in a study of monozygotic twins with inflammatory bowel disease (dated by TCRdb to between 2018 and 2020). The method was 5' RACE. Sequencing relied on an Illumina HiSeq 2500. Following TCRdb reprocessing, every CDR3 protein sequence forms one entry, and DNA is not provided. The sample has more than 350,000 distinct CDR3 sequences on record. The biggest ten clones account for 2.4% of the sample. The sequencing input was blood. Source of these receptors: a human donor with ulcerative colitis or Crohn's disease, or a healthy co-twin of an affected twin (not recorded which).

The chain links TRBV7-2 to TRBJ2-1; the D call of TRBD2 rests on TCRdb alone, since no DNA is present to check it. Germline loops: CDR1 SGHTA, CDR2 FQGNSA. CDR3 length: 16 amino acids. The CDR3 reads CASSPQREGFYNEQFF.

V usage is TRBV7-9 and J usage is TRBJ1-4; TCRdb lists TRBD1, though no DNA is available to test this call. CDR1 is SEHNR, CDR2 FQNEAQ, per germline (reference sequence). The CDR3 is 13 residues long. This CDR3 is CASEGQGNEKLFF.

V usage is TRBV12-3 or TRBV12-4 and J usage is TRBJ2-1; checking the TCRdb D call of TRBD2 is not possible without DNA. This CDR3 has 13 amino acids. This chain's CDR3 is CASGGTSSNEQFF.

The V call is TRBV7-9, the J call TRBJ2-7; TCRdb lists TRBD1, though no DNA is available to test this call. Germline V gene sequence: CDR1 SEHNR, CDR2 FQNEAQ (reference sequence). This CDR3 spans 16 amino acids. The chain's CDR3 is CASSSWGQGSSYEQYF.